The sequence of this T cell receptor (beta chain) was determined in a study of CD8 T cells in ankylosing spondylitis. Overall study results and limits: Reactive arthritis synovial fluid and blood previously showed some of these motif variants. What seemed typical of ankylosing spondylitis blood was a TCR beta motif built from under 10 highly homologous variants. Disease-associated clones were reportedly significantly overrepresented in matched ankylosing spondylitis synovial fluid. Relatively rare in peripheral blood, disease-linked clones were also CD8+.

In regard to this clonotype: Its antigen remains unknown.

After removal of 3 bases from V and 7 bases from J, the junction contained 7 bases not matched to a gene. CDR3 length: 15 amino acids. CDR1 and CDR2 (germline): SGHTA, FQGNSA. TCRdb analysed the 5' RACE reads with MiXCR anew, one entry per CDR3 protein. Of under 950,000 distinct CDR3 sequences in the sample, around a fifth were seen once. This receptor was taken from a male donor with ankylosing spondylitis. This chain joins TRBV7-2 and TRBJ2-1; the match to TRBD2 covers 9 bases. Specimen: blood, either unsorted or a sorted T cell fraction (not recorded which). CDR3: CASSLTGSGRNEQFF. In DNA, the CDR3 is TGTGCCAGCAGCTTGACCGGCAGCGGGAGGAATGAGCAGTTCTTC.